The 8 T cell receptor beta chains below were found in one sample sequenced in a study of T cell repertoires in cytomegalovirus infection. TCRdb analysed the reads with MiXCR anew, one entry per CDR3 protein. The sample has around 550,000 distinct CDR3 sequences; less than 30% are singletons. The sample comprised PBMCs. The receptors shown here come from a human donor in good health (CMV status not recorded). Some clones in this sample may be carry-over from other donors' samples.

This clonotype was found many times. The chain uses TRBV7-9 and TRBJ1-1; possibly TRBD1 for D (5 bases). Deletions cut 4 bases from V and 10 bases from J, with 13 bases between. Germline CDR1 and CDR2: SEHNR and FQNEAQ (reference sequence). The CDR3 runs to 12 residues. CDR3 in DNA: TGTGCCAGCAGCTCCGGAGACAGAGGAGCTTTCTTT. The encoded protein is CASSSGDRGAFF.

In this sample, this clonotype turned up many times. This sequence joins TRBV7-6 and TRBJ1-2, with D possibly being TRBD1 (6 bases). Per germline, CDR1 SGHVS and CDR2 FNYEAQ. This CDR3 has 13 amino acids. The V and J ends lost 10 bases and 8 bases respectively, with 20 bases between them. The CDR3 protein is CATPSGGAWGYTF. For the CDR3, the DNA is TGTGCCACCCCCTCGGGGGGCGCTTGGGGCTACACCTTC.

Many counts were recorded for this clonotype. This rearrangement joins TRBV6-5 to TRBJ1-1; D not certain. V dropped 0 bases and J dropped 0 bases, with 5 bases sitting between them. This CDR3 comprises 14 residues. Germline values: CDR1 MNHEY, CDR2 SVGAGI. CDR3 nucleotides: TGTGCCAGCAGTTACTCCAGCCTGAACACTGAAGCTTTCTTT. Its protein product is CASSYSSLNTEAFF.

J is TRBJ1-4 and V is TRBV7-3; D ambiguous. Germline V gene sequence: CDR1 SGHTA, CDR2 FQGTGA. V lost 2 bases and J lost 8, with 9 bases in between. This CDR3 spans 13 amino acids. The CDR3 coding sequence is TGTGCCAGCAGCTTACCCGGCGGAGAAAAACTGTTTTTT. This codes for CASSLPGGEKLFF. The variable domain in full, with the rest retrieved from reference TRBV7-3 and TRBJ1-4, is GAGVSQTPSNKVTEKGKYVELRCDPISGHTALYWYRQSLGQGPEFLIYFQGTGAADDSGLPNDRFFAVRPEGSVSTLKIQRTERGDSAVYLCASSLPGGEKLFFGSGTQLSVL.

This clonotype has only a few counts. Written as DNA, the CDR3 is TGTGCCAGCAGTGAAGTCAGGGGGCGAGGCTACACCTTC. Translated, it gives CASSEVRGRGYTF. The chain is built from TRBV2 and TRBJ1-2; 8 nucleotides agree with TRBD1. V lost 1 base and J lost 8; bases outside the gene matches: 3. CDR3 length: 13 amino acids. The V gene's germline CDR1 is SNHLY and CDR2 FYNNEI. Supplemented by reference TRBV2 and TRBJ1-2, the full variable domain reads EPEVTQTPSHQVTQMGQEVILRCVPISNHLYFYWYRQILGQKVEFLVSFYNNEISEKSEIFDDQFSVERPDGSNFTLKIRSTKLEDSAMYFCASSEVRGRGYTFGSGTRLTVV.

This clonotype was seen more than once but under ten times. This chain joins TRBV7-6 and TRBJ1-2; weak D call: TRBD1 (6 bases). CDR1 is SGHVS, CDR2 FNYEAQ, per germline. This CDR3 is 15 amino acids long. With 4 bases removed from V and 1 base from J, the gap between germline ends came to 13 bases. This chain's CDR3 is CASSSRQAVNYGYTF. DNA of the CDR3: TGTGCCAGCAGCTCGAGACAGGCTGTTAACTATGGCTACACCTTC.

This clonotype was observed many times. The chain links TRBV12-3 or TRBV12-4 to TRBJ1-1; 7 bases line up with TRBD1. The CDR3 length is 13 residues. V shed 6 bases and J 5 bases; nucleotides not matched to a gene: 6. CDR3 coding DNA: TGTGCCAGCAGAGGGGCAGGGGGGACTGAAGCTTTCTTT. As protein: CASRGAGGTEAFF.

The rearrangement joins TRBV12-3 or TRBV12-4 to TRBJ1-5; D is ambiguous. CDR3 length: 13 amino acids. The V end was cut by 5 bases, the J end by 9 bases, with 14 bases between. Here the CDR3 DNA reads TGTGCCAGCAGTGAAATCCTGCGAGGGCCCCAGCATTTT. Its protein is CASSEILRGPQHF.